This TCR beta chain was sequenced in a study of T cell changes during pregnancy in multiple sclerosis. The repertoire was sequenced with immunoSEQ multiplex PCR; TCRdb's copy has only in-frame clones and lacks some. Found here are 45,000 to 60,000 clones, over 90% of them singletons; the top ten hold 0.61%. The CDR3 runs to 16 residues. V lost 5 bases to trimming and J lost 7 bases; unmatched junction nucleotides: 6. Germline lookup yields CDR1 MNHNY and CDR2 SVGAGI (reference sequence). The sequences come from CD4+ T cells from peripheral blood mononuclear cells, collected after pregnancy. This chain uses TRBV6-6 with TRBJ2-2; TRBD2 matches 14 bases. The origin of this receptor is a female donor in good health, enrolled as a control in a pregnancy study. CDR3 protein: CASSQRLAGGRGELFF. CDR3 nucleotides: TGTGCCAGCAGTCAAAGACTAGCGGGGGGGCGCGGGGAGCTGTTTTTT.